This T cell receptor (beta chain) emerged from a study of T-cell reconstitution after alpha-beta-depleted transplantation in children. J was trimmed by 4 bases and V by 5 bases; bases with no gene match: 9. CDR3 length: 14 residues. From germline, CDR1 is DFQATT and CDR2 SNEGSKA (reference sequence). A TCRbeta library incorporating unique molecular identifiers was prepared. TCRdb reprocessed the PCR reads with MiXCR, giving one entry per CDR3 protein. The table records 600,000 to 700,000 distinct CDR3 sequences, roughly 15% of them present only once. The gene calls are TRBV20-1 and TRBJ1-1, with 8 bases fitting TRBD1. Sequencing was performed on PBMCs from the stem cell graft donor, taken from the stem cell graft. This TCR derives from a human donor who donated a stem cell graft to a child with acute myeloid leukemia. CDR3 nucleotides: TGCAGTGCTCGGACAGGGCTTTTGTCCACTGAAGCTTTCTTT. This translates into CSARTGLLSTEAFF.